This T cell receptor (beta chain) is from a study of cytomegalovirus exposure and HLA in healthy donors. Findings and caveats of the study: Presence/absence results assume similar sequencing depth per donor, which may not hold. A later analysis showed that HLA-associated TCR beta chains had undergone more clonal expansion than equally common others. In a later analysis, TCR beta V- and J-gene trimming showed a link to a missense DCLRE1C variant.

Remarks on this clone: Its matching antigen is unknown.

The CDR3 has 14 residues. Germline lookup yields CDR1 MRHNA and CDR2 SNTAGT. V was shortened by 2 bases and J by 3 bases, with 7 bases between the two germline ends. Amplification used 60 Vbeta primers and 13 Jbeta primers. Sequencing was performed with immunoSEQ multiplex PCR; in TCRdb, only in-frame clones are kept and a portion is missing. The table lists under 150,000 clones, approximately 81% of them singletons. J is TRBJ2-2 and V is TRBV6-4; maybe TRBD1 (5 bases). The sequence was collected from a man aged 18-30 years in good health and CMV-seronegative. Material for sequencing was PBMCs. The CDR3 sequence is CASSDGRDTGELFF. The CDR3 DNA reads as TGTGCCAGCAGTGACGGCAGGGACACCGGGGAGCTGTTTTTT.